The source of this T cell receptor (beta chain) is a study of tumor and adjacent non-tumor tissue in lung cancer. About the study: About 4.17 million productive TCRbeta reads were obtained per sample on average. The study's findings and limits: Patients with more diverse tumor TCRs had worse survival.

This sample's RNA came from whole unsorted tissue. The normal lung tissue was taken more than 3 cm from the tumor edge. Germline loops: CDR1 DFQATT, CDR2 SNEGSKA (reference sequence). This CDR3 spans 14 amino acids. A modified ARM-PCR protocol with three rounds of nested PCR amplified TCRbeta. TCRdb redid the calling of the multiplex PCR reads with MiXCR, one entry per CDR3 protein. The sample lists approximately 100,000 distinct CDR3 sequences, less than 75% occurring once. For this clonotype: Its cognate antigen is unknown. A much more abundant neighbour one base away suggests this may be a read error.

The material sequenced was distant non-tumor lung tissue. The rearrangement links TRBV20-1 to TRBJ2-1; TRBD2 is a possible D gene (5 bases). This clonotype was sampled from a man aged 30 to 45 with non-small cell lung cancer. CDR3 loop: CSVRADRGYNEQFF. CDR3 in DNA: TGCAGTGTTAGAGCGGACCGGGGCTACAATGAGCAGTTCTTC.